This T cell receptor beta chain was sequenced for a study of T cell changes during pregnancy in multiple sclerosis. The ends were cut back, 7 bases at V and 3 bases at J, with 11 bases in the middle. The CDR3 is 13 amino acids. Germline values: CDR1 SGHTS, CDR2 YDEGEE. Here immunoSEQ multiplex PCR was the method, and the copy in TCRdb shows in-frame clones only, minus some. This sample has about 93,000 clones, with almost 95% found just once. The chain is built from TRBV5-8 and TRBJ1-5; D is possibly TRBD1 (5 bases). The sequencing used peripheral blood, collected after pregnancy. The TCR was taken from a female donor with multiple sclerosis, enrolled in a pregnancy study. The CDR3: CASDSKNNQPQHF. In nucleotides, the CDR3 is TGTGCCAGCGACAGTAAAAACAATCAGCCCCAGCATTTT.